This TCR beta chain was documented in a study of T cell responses to AZD1222 COVID-19 vaccine. Study findings and constraints: White British people made up most donors, females outnumbered males, and clonal diversity was possibly underestimated. Variant regions that are unmutated are reportedly the target of nearly half of spike-specific TCRs.

A remark on this clone: The antigen remains unidentified.

V shed 7 bases and J 0 bases; nucleotides not matched to a gene: 9. The CDR3 is 17 residues long. Per germline, CDR1 MDHEN and CDR2 SYDVKM. Assay used: immunoSEQ multiplex PCR; TCRdb lists only in-frame clones, some missing. This table has 100,000 to 140,000 clones, roughly 90% appearing once. The sequences come from peripheral blood, collected 28 days after the second AZD1222 dose. The source of this sequence is an adult who received the AZD1222 COVID-19 vaccine. The gene calls are TRBV28 and TRBJ2-1; the match to TRBD2 covers 10 bases. In nucleotides, the CDR3 is TGTGCCAGCACAGATAGCGGGAGGCCCAGCTCCTACAATGAGCAGTTCTTC. Translated: CASTDSGRPSSYNEQFF. The entire variable domain, with the rest obtained from reference TRBV28 and TRBJ2-1, is as follows: DVKVTQSSRYLVKRTGEKVFLECVQDMDHENMFWYRQDPGLGLRLIYFSYDVKMKEKGDIPEGYSVSREKKERFSLILESASTNQTSMYLCASTDSGRPSSYNEQFFGPGTRLTVL.